The sequence of this T cell receptor (beta chain) was determined in a study of cytomegalovirus exposure and HLA in healthy donors. Study-level results: The majority of TCR sequences were rare, yet some public TCRs appeared in many donors. It was reported that the classifier diagnosed cytomegalovirus status with high specificity and sensitivity in both the original and validation cohorts. Cytomegalovirus-associated status was assigned to about 180 TCR beta chains.

This clone showed up just once. Antigen unknown. The V gene's germline CDR1 is SEHNR and CDR2 FQNEAQ (reference sequence). V dropped 5 bases and J dropped 6 bases, with 13 bases sitting between them. The CDR3 sequence is 13 residues long. This table comes from immunoSEQ multiplex PCR, and its TCRdb copy is limited to in-frame clones, with some not included. The sample carries some 83,000 clones, about 94% recorded once. This TCR was recovered from a woman between 18 and 29 years old in good health and CMV-seronegative. The sequenced material came from PBMCs. The chain links TRBV7-9 to TRBJ1-2, with D perhaps TRBD1 (6 bases). As DNA, the CDR3 is TGTGCCAGCAGCACCGGGACACCGGATGGCTACACCTTC. Translated: CASSTGTPDGYTF.